These 19 T cell receptor beta chains came from one sample sequenced in a study of neurological immune-mediated disorders. In TCRdb, the 5' RACE reads were re-called with MiXCR into one record per CDR3 protein. The data hold about 55,000 distinct CDR3 sequences, with about 3.7% observed a single time. Input material: PBMCs. These receptors all stem from a man aged 60 to 75 with multiple sclerosis.

This clonotype was recorded a few times. This chain connects TRBV20-1 to TRBJ2-5; D might be TRBD1 (5 bases). The CDR3 spans 15 residues. Germline-derived CDR1 and CDR2 are DFQATT and SNEGSKA (reference sequence). The germline V and J ends were trimmed by 4 bases and 4 bases, with 19 bases remaining between them. The CDR3: CSATLSGRVRETQYF. The CDR3 DNA follows: TGCAGTGCTACATTATCCGGCAGGGTGCGAGAGACCCAGTACTTC.

In this sample, this clonotype turned up many times. The chain recombines TRBV6-5 with TRBJ1-4; no clear D. Germline V gene sequence: CDR1 MNHEY, CDR2 SVGAGI. This CDR3 contains 11 residues. Between the trimmed V and J ends, which lost 5 bases and 5 bases, there was a span of 3 bases. In DNA, the CDR3 is TGTGCCAGCAGTGACAATGAAAAACTGTTTTTT. Protein: CASSDNEKLFF.

Ten or more counts support this clonotype. V gene TRBV6-1 combines with J gene TRBJ1-5; 7 bases align to TRBD1. J gave up 2 bases and V 6 bases, and 7 bases lay outside the gene matches. CDR3 length equals 15 residues. Germline V CDR1 and CDR2: MNHNS, SASEGT. In DNA, the CDR3 is TGTGCCAGCAGAAGCGGACAGGCGGGCAATCAGCCCCAGCATTTT. Its protein is CASRSGQAGNQPQHF.

This clonotype was counted many times. This sequence joins TRBV20-1 and TRBJ1-2; D not certain. The CDR3 totals 14 residues. The germline V gene has CDR1 DFQATT and CDR2 SNEGSKA (reference sequence). V shed 0 bases and J shed 4 bases, with 12 bases lying between them. DNA for the CDR3: TGCAGTGCTAGAGATAGAATGGCGGGCTATGGCTACACCTTC. This gives the protein CSARDRMAGYGYTF.

This clonotype has a count of ten or more. V and J are TRBV28 and TRBJ1-6; 8 bases are shared with TRBD1. This CDR3 is built from 12 residues. Germline trimming cut 11 bases from V and 7 bases from J; bases unmatched to any gene: 4. Germline lookup yields CDR1 MDHEN and CDR2 SYDVKM. CDR3 DNA: TGTGCCTCCGGGACAGGAAATTCACCCCTCCACTTT. Translation: CASGTGNSPLHF.

This clonotype has a count of ten or more. This sequence joins TRBV18 and TRBJ1-1; D ambiguous. The V gene lost 2 bases and the J gene lost 1 base, with 5 bases spanning the gap. The CDR3 runs to 13 residues. Germline V lookup: CDR1 KGHSH, CDR2 LQKENI. For the CDR3, the DNA is TGTGCCAGCTCACCAGCCCAGAACACTGAAGCTTTCTTT. Its protein product is CASSPAQNTEAFF.

This clonotype occurred many times. The CDR3 sequence: CASTVNTEAFF. Written as DNA, the CDR3 is TGTGCCAGTACGGTGAACACTGAAGCTTTCTTT. This chain links TRBV5-5 with TRBJ1-1; the D is unclear. The CDR3 consists of 11 residues. The V end lost 8 bases, the J end lost 0 bases, and 5 bases lay between the germline ends. CDR1 is SGHKS and CDR2 is YYEKEE in the germline V gene (reference sequence).

This clonotype was found many times. The chain uses TRBV7-6 and TRBJ2-2; D remains unclear. The CDR3 runs to 13 residues. V shed 8 bases and J shed 4 bases, with 11 bases lying between them. Germline V gene lookup returns CDR1 SGHVS and CDR2 FNYEAQ. The CDR3 region has the DNA TGTGCCAGCTCCCCTATAGTCACCGGGGAGCTGTTTTTT. It yields the protein CASSPIVTGELFF.

As regards this clonotype: This clone may be a read error of a much larger clone one base away. V and J are TRBV10-3 and TRBJ2-2; no clear D gene. CDR1 is ENHRY, CDR2 SYGVKD, per germline. The CDR3 spans 10 residues. CDR3 protein: CAMGTVELFF. The DNA of the CDR3 is TGTGCCATGGGTACCGTGGAGCTGTTTTTT.

This clonotype was recorded many times. The chain combines TRBV27 with TRBJ2-3, with 12 bases matching TRBD2. The CDR3 spans 17 residues. V lost 4 bases to trimming and J lost 1 base; unmatched junction nucleotides: 6. Germline values: CDR1 MNHEY, CDR2 SMNVEV (reference sequence). This CDR3 reads CASSSRRTSGGTDTQYF. The DNA of the CDR3 is TGTGCCAGCAGTTCACGCAGGACTAGCGGGGGCACAGATACGCAGTATTTT.

In its sample, this clonotype was seen many times. V usage is TRBV20-1 and J usage is TRBJ2-7; weak D call: TRBD1 (6 bases). With 6 bases removed from V and 2 bases from J, the gap between germline ends came to 17 bases. Germline V gene lookup returns CDR1 DFQATT and CDR2 SNEGSKA (reference sequence). The CDR3 totals 14 residues. The CDR3 loop is CSAAPRGGPYEQYF. The CDR3 DNA reads as TGCAGTGCCGCCCCCAGGGGCGGACCCTACGAGCAGTACTTC.

The gene calls are TRBV20-1 and TRBJ1-3; D may be TRBD1 (5 bases). CDR3 length: 12 residues. Trimming stripped 5 bases from V and 6 bases from J, with 11 bases between. Germline CDR1 and CDR2: DFQATT and SNEGSKA (reference sequence). Here the CDR3 DNA reads TGCAGTGCTCGTGGGGCGGAAAACACCATATATTTT. It translates to CSARGAENTIYF.

This clonotype was counted at least ten times. The rearrangement uses TRBV28 and TRBJ1-2, with D possibly matching TRBD1 (6 bases). V was cut by 8 bases and J by 4 bases, with 11 bases left in between. Germline V CDR1 and CDR2: MDHEN, SYDVKM. The CDR3 extends over 12 amino acids. CDR3 protein: CASEGQFYGYTF. The CDR3 DNA sequence: TGTGCCAGCGAGGGACAATTCTATGGCTACACCTTC.

Ten or more counts support this clonotype. This chain connects TRBV5-5 to TRBJ2-7; D perhaps matches TRBD2 (5 bases). Trimming took 4 bases from V and 7 from J, leaving 15 bases between them. The CDR3 runs to 13 residues. Per germline, CDR1 SGHKS and CDR2 YYEKEE (reference sequence). The DNA for the CDR3 is TGTGCCAGCAGCCGACCCGGGGTGCTGGAGCAGTACTTC. Translation gives CASSRPGVLEQYF.

This clonotype was observed many times. This chain joins TRBV15 and TRBJ2-3; D might be TRBD2 (5 bases). Deletions cut 1 base from V and 2 bases from J, with 7 bases between. This CDR3 contains 14 residues. Germline CDR1 reads LNHNV; CDR2 reads YYDKDF (reference sequence). The CDR3 region is CATSRGLATDTQYF. In DNA, the CDR3 is TGTGCCACCAGCAGAGGGCTAGCCACAGATACGCAGTATTTT.

This clonotype has ten or more counts. This sequence joins TRBV27 and TRBJ2-1; D is tentatively TRBD1 or TRBD2 (5 bases each). Per germline, CDR1 MNHEY and CDR2 SMNVEV (reference sequence). The CDR3 loop spans 14 amino acids. Trimming left V 6 bases short and J 9 bases short, with 18 bases between. CDR3 in DNA: TGTGCCAGCAGCCTGAACAGGAGGCCGGGTGAGCAGTTCTTC. It translates to CASSLNRRPGEQFF.

On this clonotype: With a much larger clone just one base away, this may be a read error. The V call is TRBV20-1, the J call TRBJ1-3; D is ambiguous. Germline V gene lookup returns CDR1 DFQATT and CDR2 SNEGSKA (reference sequence). The CDR3 is 15 amino acids. In DNA form, the CDR3 reads TGCAGTGCTAGAGATTTACCTCGCTCTGGAAAAACCATATATTTT. Translating it yields CSARDLPRSGKTIYF.

To note about this clonotype: A read error may be the cause here, since a much bigger clone is one base away. The V gene is TRBV5-1, the J gene TRBJ2-2; no firm D call. This CDR3 spans 16 amino acids. Trimming shortened V by 0 bases and J by 4 bases, and 13 bases separated the two germline ends. Germline loops: CDR1 SGHRS, CDR2 YFSETQ. This CDR3 reads CASSLVGTWSTGELFF. Written as DNA, the CDR3 is TGCGCCAGCAGCTTGGTCGGCACCTGGAGCACCGGGGAGCTGTTTTTT.

This clonotype was seen repeatedly, ten times or more. This sequence joins TRBV20-1 and TRBJ2-2; TRBD2 agrees at 13 bases. The germline gives CDR1 DFQATT, CDR2 SNEGSKA (reference sequence). With 5 bases clipped from V and 6 bases from J, the junction kept 9 bases outside the gene matches. The CDR3 extends over 16 amino acids. The CDR3 coding sequence is TGCAGTGCTTTCAGGACTAGCGGGGGAAAAGCCGGGGAGCTGTTTTTT. It translates to CSAFRTSGGKAGELFF.